The 26 T cell receptor beta chains below all came from one sample that was sequenced in a study of cytomegalovirus exposure and HLA in healthy donors. A multiplex PCR was run with 60 Vbeta primers and 13 Jbeta primers. Using immunoSEQ multiplex PCR, the repertoire was profiled, and TCRdb retains in-frame clones only, with some absent. The table has roughly 230,000 clones, 70% to 90% seen once. Sequencing was done on a sample of PBMCs. These receptors were obtained from a girl under 10 years old in good health and CMV-seronegative.

The V gene is TRBV10-2, the J gene TRBJ2-2; D possibly corresponds to TRBD1 (6 bases). V was trimmed by 2 bases and J by 6 bases, leaving 13 bases between them. Looked up from germline, CDR1 is WSHSY and CDR2 is SAAADI. The CDR3 is 15 residues long. The CDR3 loop reads CASSEATWTAGELFF. For the CDR3, the DNA is TGCGCCAGCAGTGAGGCCACTTGGACAGCCGGGGAGCTGTTTTTT.

CDR3 sequence: CASSPPGHSTDTQYF. The CDR3 DNA reads as TGTGCCAGCAGCCCGCCGGGACACAGCACAGATACGCAGTATTTT. The V gene is TRBV7-9, the J gene TRBJ2-3, with a weak D call TRBD1 (6 bases). The CDR3 is made up of 15 amino acids. Germline V gene data show CDR1 as SEHNR and CDR2 as FQNEAQ (reference sequence). V was shortened by 5 bases and J by 0 bases, with 12 bases between the two germline ends.

The CDR3 reads CASSLGGTNYGYTF. The CDR3 DNA is TGCGCCAGCAGCTTGGGGGGCACTAACTATGGCTACACCTTC. The chain carries TRBV5-1 and TRBJ1-2, with D tentatively TRBD1 (5 bases). Germline assignment: CDR1 SGHRS and CDR2 YFSETQ. Trimming removed 0 bases at V and 0 bases at J, with 6 bases between. The CDR3 runs 14 residues.

V and J are TRBV4-2 and TRBJ2-7, with 8 bases matching TRBD2. From germline, CDR1 is LGHNA and CDR2 YNFKEQ. With 3 bases clipped from V and 5 bases from J, the junction kept 12 bases outside the gene matches. The CDR3 is 16 residues long. The CDR3 nucleotides are TGTGCCAGCAGCCACCCATGGGCGGGAGGTCCCCACGAGCAGTACTTC. Translated: CASSHPWAGGPHEQYF.

V gene TRBV30 combines with J gene TRBJ2-2; the D gene is possibly TRBD1 (5 bases). CDR1 GTSNPN and CDR2 SVGIG come from the germline V gene (reference sequence). Trimming pared 1 base from V and 7 bases from J, leaving 16 bases between. This CDR3 region has 15 residues. CDR3 residues: CAWSGSKGLSGELFF. In DNA form, the CDR3 reads TGTGCCTGGAGTGGGAGCAAGGGGCTTAGCGGGGAGCTGTTTTTT.

The V call is TRBV5-1, the J call TRBJ2-1, with a tentative D call TRBD2 (5 bases). The length of the CDR3 is 16 residues. V was shortened by 3 bases and J by 0 bases, with 13 bases between the two germline ends. Germline assignment: CDR1 SGHRS and CDR2 YFSETQ. The CDR3 bases are TGCGCCAGCAGCTACGACGGGGAAAGCTCCTACAATGAGCAGTTCTTC. It translates to CASSYDGESSYNEQFF.

This chain joins TRBV27 and TRBJ2-1; 10 nucleotides align to TRBD2. CDR3 length: 15 residues. V was clipped by 2 bases and J by 4 bases; unmatched bases: 2. Germline CDR1 MNHEY, CDR2 SMNVEV (reference sequence). CDR3 protein: CASSLERGGYNEQFF. CDR3 DNA: TGTGCCAGCAGTTTAGAGCGGGGGGGGTACAATGAGCAGTTCTTC.

V usage is TRBV27 and J usage is TRBJ1-5; 8 bases map to TRBD1. This CDR3 has 16 amino acids. V was pared by 5 bases and J by 0 bases, with 6 bases of the junction left unmatched. The germline CDR1 and CDR2 sequences are MNHEY and SMNVEV (reference sequence). CDR3: CASSPGTGYSNQPQHF. The CDR3 coding sequence is TGTGCCAGCAGTCCCGGGACAGGTTATAGCAATCAGCCCCAGCATTTT.

This rearrangement joins TRBV4-1 to TRBJ2-5; a possible D gene is TRBD2 (6 bases). The CDR3 runs to 14 residues. V lost 3 bases and J lost 5, with 13 bases in between. In germline, CDR1 is MGHRA, CDR2 YSYEKL. CDR3 DNA sequence: TGCGCCAGCAGCCATATTCAGGGAGGCGAGACCCAGTACTTC. Protein sequence: CASSHIQGGETQYF.

The V call is TRBV19, the J call TRBJ2-1; TRBD1 might be the D (6 bases). V lost 5 bases, J lost 9 bases, and 23 bases lay in between. The CDR3 extends over 16 amino acids. Germline V lookup: CDR1 LNHDA, CDR2 SQIVND (reference sequence). The CDR3 is CASSAKTGILPGEQFF. CDR3 nucleotide sequence: TGTGCCAGTAGTGCAAAAACAGGGATACTGCCAGGTGAGCAGTTCTTC.

The genes are TRBV19 and TRBJ2-1; possibly TRBD1 for D (5 bases). The CDR3 consists of 16 residues. The germline V and J ends were trimmed by 3 bases and 8 bases, with 20 bases remaining between them. Germline loops: CDR1 LNHDA, CDR2 SQIVND (reference sequence). Here the CDR3 DNA reads TGTGCCAGTAGTATTAGGGGAAGTACCCTGAGCGATGAGCAGTTCTTC. As protein: CASSIRGSTLSDEQFF.

V and J are TRBV5-1 and TRBJ2-5; 7 bases align to TRBD1. The J call could be wrong; TRBJ2-7 is a better fit for the DNA end. The CDR3 sequence is 12 residues long. CDR1 and CDR2 (germline): SGHRS, YFSETQ. CDR3 region: CASSLAGGEQYF. The CDR3 DNA sequence: TGCGCCAGCAGCTTGGCAGGGGGCGAGCAGTACTTC.

The genes are TRBV30 and TRBJ2-1, with 9 bases that match TRBD2. V lost 2 bases and J lost 4; bases outside the gene matches: 6. CDR1 is GTSNPN and CDR2 is SVGIG in the germline V gene (reference sequence). The CDR3 sequence is 15 residues long. The CDR3 DNA reads as TGTGCCTGGAGTCCCGGGACTAGCCTTTACAATGAGCAGTTCTTC. It is translated as CAWSPGTSLYNEQFF.

J is TRBJ1-1 and V is TRBV7-8; TRBD1 aligns across 7 bases. CDR1 is SGHVS and CDR2 is FQNEAQ in the germline V gene. The CDR3 contains 14 residues. J gave up 7 bases and V 0 bases, and 5 bases lay outside the gene matches. The CDR3 coding sequence is TGTGCCAGCAGCTTAGCGATGGCAGGGGGTGAAGCTTTCTTT. It translates to CASSLAMAGGEAFF. Full variable domain (outside the CDR3, taken from reference TRBV7-8 and TRBJ1-1): GAGVSQSPRYKVAKRGQDVALRCDPISGHVSLFWYQQALGQGPEFLTYFQNEAQLDKSGLPSDRFFAERPEGSVSTLKIQRTQQEDSAVYLCASSLAMAGGEAFFGQGTRLTVV.

This chain links TRBV2 with TRBJ2-1; perhaps TRBD2 as D (6 bases). Germline V gene sequence: CDR1 SNHLY, CDR2 FYNNEI. The CDR3 totals 15 residues. The V and J ends lost 6 bases and 4 bases respectively, with 16 bases between them. In DNA form, the CDR3 reads TGTGCCAGCAGACAGAGCGGGCCAGGGTACAATGAGCAGTTCTTC. Its protein product is CASRQSGPGYNEQFF. The full variable domain, completed using reference TRBV2 and TRBJ2-1, is EPEVTQTPSHQVTQMGQEVILRCVPISNHLYFYWYRQILGQKVEFLVSFYNNEISEKSEIFDDQFSVERPDGSNFTLKIRSTKLEDSAMYFCASRQSGPGYNEQFFGPGTRLTVL.

V is TRBV4-1 and J is TRBJ2-2, with 8 bases matching TRBD2. The CDR3 is 17 residues long. The V gene's germline CDR1 is MGHRA and CDR2 YSYEKL. Losses at the gene ends were 1 base for V and 7 bases for J; bases not matched to a gene: 11. The CDR3 DNA sequence: TGCGCCAGCAGCCAAGTGGCCCGGGAGGGCCGGGACGGGGAGCTGTTTTTT. Translated, it gives CASSQVAREGRDGELFF.

The chain is built from TRBV5-1 and TRBJ2-2, with 9 nucleotides matching TRBD2. In germline, CDR1 is SGHRS, CDR2 YFSETQ. CDR3 length equals 15 residues. V shed 4 bases and J 1 base; nucleotides not matched to a gene: 2. The CDR3 DNA reads as TGCGCCAGCAGCCTTAGCGGGGGGAACACCGGGGAGCTGTTTTTT. Its protein product is CASSLSGGNTGELFF.

J is TRBJ2-3 and V is TRBV9; TRBD2 matches at 11 bases. The germline gives CDR1 SGDLS, CDR2 YYNGEE. Losses at the gene ends were 2 bases for V and 5 bases for J; bases not matched to a gene: 7. The CDR3 is 16 residues long. In DNA form, the CDR3 reads TGTGCCAGCAGCGTCGATAGCGGGGGGGACTTAGATACGCAGTATTTT. The encoded protein is CASSVDSGGDLDTQYF.

This clone was detected only once. This chain uses TRBV11-2 with TRBJ2-1; possible D gene TRBD2, 6 bases. Trimming pared 4 bases from V and 7 bases from J, leaving 23 bases between. This CDR3 region has 17 residues. Germline V gives CDR1 SGHAT, CDR2 FQNNGV. The CDR3 DNA reads TGTGCCAGCAGCTCGGCGGGGCAAAGCGGAATTAGGAATGAGCAGTTCTTC. Encoded protein: CASSSAGQSGIRNEQFF.

The chain has TRBV9 and TRBJ2-7; 7 nucleotides line up with TRBD1. The CDR3 runs 13 residues. V shed 4 bases, J shed 3 bases, and the junction held 4 bases outside the gene matches. CDR1 is SGDLS, CDR2 YYNGEE, per germline. The CDR3 coding sequence is TGTGCCAGCAGCCCAAACAGGGGCTACGAGCAGTACTTC. As protein: CASSPNRGYEQYF.

The chain employs TRBV27 and TRBJ2-3, with D tentatively TRBD2 (6 bases). CDR3 length: 18 residues. The germline V gene encodes CDR1 MNHEY and CDR2 SMNVEV (reference sequence). Trimming pared 2 bases from V and 0 bases from J, leaving 18 bases between. The CDR3 DNA sequence: TGTGCCAGCAGTTTAGTTTTTGATCGGGGGACTAGCACAGATACGCAGTATTTT. It codes for CASSLVFDRGTSTDTQYF.

This clone appeared once. J is TRBJ2-2 and V is TRBV4-1, with D possibly matching TRBD2 (6 bases). Trimming shortened V by 5 bases and J by 5 bases, and 6 bases separated the two germline ends. This CDR3 is 12 amino acids long. Germline-derived CDR1 and CDR2 are MGHRA and YSYEKL. CDR3 region: CASSAGTGELFF. The CDR3 DNA sequence: TGCGCCAGCAGCGCGGGAACCGGGGAGCTGTTTTTT.

This sequence joins TRBV19 and TRBJ1-4; 8 bases match TRBD1. Trimming removed 3 bases from V and 8 bases from J; junction bases left unmatched: 11. The CDR3 length is 16 residues. Per germline, CDR1 LNHDA and CDR2 SQIVND (reference sequence). The CDR3 sequence: CASSIARQRTGEKLFF. CDR3 in DNA: TGTGCCAGTAGTATTGCCCGCCAAAGGACAGGGGAAAAACTGTTTTTT.

V is TRBV6-5 and J is TRBJ2-2; no clear D gene. The CDR3 has 14 residues. Germline assignment: CDR1 MNHEY and CDR2 SVGAGI. Trimming took 11 bases from V and 0 from J, leaving 13 bases between them. The CDR3 loop reads CAGPGGPNTGELFF. Here the CDR3 DNA reads TGTGCCGGGCCCGGTGGGCCGAACACCGGGGAGCTGTTTTTT.

This rearrangement joins TRBV7-2 to TRBJ2-5; D possibly corresponds to TRBD1 (5 bases). Trimming cost V 3 bases and J 4 bases, with 12 bases left between them. The CDR3 contains 14 residues. Germline V gene data show CDR1 as SGHTA and CDR2 as FQGNSA. The CDR3 protein is CASSFTLGAETQYF. CDR3 DNA sequence: TGTGCCAGCAGCTTCACTCTAGGGGCAGAGACCCAGTACTTC.

Here the CDR3 reads CASSWSSYEQYF. In DNA form, the CDR3 reads TGTGCCAGCAGCTGGAGCTCCTACGAGCAGTACTTC. The chain has TRBV11-2 and TRBJ2-7; no definite D call. The CDR3 covers 12 residues. The V gene's germline CDR1 is SGHAT and CDR2 FQNNGV. The V end lost 4 bases, the J end lost 0 bases, and 4 bases lay between the germline ends.